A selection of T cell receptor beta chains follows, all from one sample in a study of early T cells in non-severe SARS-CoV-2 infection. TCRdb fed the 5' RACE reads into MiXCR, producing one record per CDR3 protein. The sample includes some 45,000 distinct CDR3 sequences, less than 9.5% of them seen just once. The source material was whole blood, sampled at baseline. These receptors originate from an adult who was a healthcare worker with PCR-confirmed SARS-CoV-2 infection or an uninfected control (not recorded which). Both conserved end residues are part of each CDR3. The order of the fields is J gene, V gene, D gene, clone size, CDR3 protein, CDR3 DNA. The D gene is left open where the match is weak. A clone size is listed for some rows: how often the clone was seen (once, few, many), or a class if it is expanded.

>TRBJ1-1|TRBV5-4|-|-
CASSPVRGSGTEAFF
TGTGCCAGCAGCCCCGTCAGGGGTAGTGGCACTGAAGCTTTCTTT
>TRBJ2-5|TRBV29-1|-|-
CSVRGSPQETQYF
TGCAGCGTTCGAGGTAGCCCGCAAGAGACCCAGTACTTC
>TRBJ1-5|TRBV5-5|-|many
CASSLGPQSQNQHF
TGTGCCAGCAGCTTGGGCCCCCAGTCCCAAAACCAGCATTTT
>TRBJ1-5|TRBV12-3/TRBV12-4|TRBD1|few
CASSLGTGPNQPQHF
TGTGCCAGCAGTCTGGGGACAGGGCCAAATCAGCCCCAGCATTTT
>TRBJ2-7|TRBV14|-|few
CASSQGSGPVGQYF
TGTGCCAGCAGCCAAGGATCGGGGCCTGTCGGGCAGTACTTC
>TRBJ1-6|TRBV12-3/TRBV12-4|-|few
CASSLNGETPLHF
TGTGCCAGCAGTTTAAACGGGGAAACACCCCTCCACTTT
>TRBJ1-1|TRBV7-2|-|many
CASSRMDANTEAFF
TGTGCCAGCAGCAGGATGGACGCGAACACTGAAGCTTTCTTT
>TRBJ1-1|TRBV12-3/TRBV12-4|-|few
CASRGPSTEAFF
TGTGCCAGCAGGGGCCCGAGCACTGAAGCTTTCTTT
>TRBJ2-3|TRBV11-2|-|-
CASSFLLDTQYF
TGTGCCAGCAGCTTCCTCCTAGATACGCAGTATTTT
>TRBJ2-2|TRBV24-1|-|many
CATSEAGRVTGELFF
TGTGCCACCAGTGAGGCAGGGCGCGTCACCGGGGAGCTGTTTTTT
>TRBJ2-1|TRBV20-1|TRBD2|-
CSARGGTTYNEQFF
TGCAGTGCTAGAGGAGGGACTACCTACAATGAGCAGTTCTTC
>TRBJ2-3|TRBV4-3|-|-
CASSQDNLGTGDTQYF
TGCGCCAGCAGCCAAGATAATCTTGGAACGGGAGATACGCAGTATTTT
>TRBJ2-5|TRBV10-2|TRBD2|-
CASTGTSGAGETQYF
TGCGCCAGCACCGGGACTAGCGGAGCTGGGGAGACCCAGTACTTC
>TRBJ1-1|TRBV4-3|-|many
CASSQHTGSIEAFF
TGCGCCAGCAGCCAGCACACAGGTTCCATTGAAGCTTTCTTT
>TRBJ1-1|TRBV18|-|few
CASSPTEGLNTEAFF
TGTGCCAGCTCACCAACTGAGGGGCTGAACACTGAAGCTTTCTTT
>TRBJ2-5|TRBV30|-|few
CAWRDLTAQETQYF
TGTGCCTGGAGGGACCTAACGGCACAAGAGACCCAGTACTTC
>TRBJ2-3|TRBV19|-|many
CASSMVGLTTDTQYF
TGTGCCAGTAGTATGGTGGGACTCACCACAGATACGCAGTATTTT
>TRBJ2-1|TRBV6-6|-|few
CASSYSDSRNNEQFF
TGTGCCAGCAGTTACTCTGACAGCCGGAACAATGAGCAGTTCTTC
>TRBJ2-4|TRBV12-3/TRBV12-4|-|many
CASSREGGPGNIQYF
TGTGCCAGCAGTCGGGAAGGGGGACCGGGAAACATTCAGTACTTC
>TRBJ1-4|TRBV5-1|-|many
CASSFDRPREKLFF
TGCGCCAGCAGCTTTGACAGGCCGCGTGAAAAACTGTTTTTT
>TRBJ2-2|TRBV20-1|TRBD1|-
CSAKRPQGDTGELFF
TGCAGTGCAAAACGACCACAGGGGGACACCGGGGAGCTGTTTTTT
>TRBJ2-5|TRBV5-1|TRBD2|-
CASSRPETSGSLAQYF
TGCGCCAGCAGCCGACCGGAGACTAGCGGGAGCTTAGCCCAGTACTTC